This T cell receptor beta chain came from a study of Graves' ophthalmopathy and Graves' hyperthyroidism. By definition, stable hyperthyroidism involved no ophthalmopathy within 18 months of follow-up. The PBMCs were taken from around 10 ml of fresh peripheral blood. The authors amplified TCR beta CDR3 regions from RNA transcripts. The workflow started with a first-round RT-PCR run with HTBI primers and then moved on to a second-round multiplex PCR. MiXCR, applied by TCRdb to the multiplex PCR reads, yields one record per CDR3 protein. The top ten hold approximately 3.2% of the sample, which has roughly 420,000 distinct CDR3 sequences, 20% to 25% seen once. General study results and limits: Built on 13 signatures, a model told ophthalmopathy apart from stable hyperthyroidism with about 90% sensitivity and 80% to 82% specificity.

Concerning this clonotype: No antigen is known for it.

The CDR3 runs 17 residues. Trimming took 7 bases from V and 2 from J; bases not matched to a gene: 13. Germline V gives CDR1 MNHEY, CDR2 SMNVEV (reference sequence). The genes are TRBV27 and TRBJ2-2; TRBD2 matches at 7 bases. This receptor was obtained from a young woman with stable Graves' hyperthyroidism. The material sequenced was peripheral blood. In nucleotides, the CDR3 is TGTGCCAGCACTGGAATCGCGGGAGAGGCCAACACCGGGGAGCTGTTTTTT. Amino acids: CASTGIAGEANTGELFF.